This T cell receptor (beta chain) was identified during a study of blood T cell repertoires in COVID-19. Germline V gives CDR1 ENHRY, CDR2 SYGVKD. Trimming cost V 2 bases and J 2 bases; bases outside gene matches: 4. CDR3 length equals 15 residues. Sequencing was performed with immunoSEQ multiplex PCR; in TCRdb, only in-frame clones are kept and a portion is missing. Counted here are a few hundred thousand clones, approximately 85% occurring once; the ten biggest clones make up more than 2%. The sequence was obtained from a woman in her seventies with COVID-19, enrolled during active disease. The chain links TRBV10-3 to TRBJ1-1, with 8 bases matching TRBD1. Specimen: peripheral blood. CDR3 region: CAISEGGQDNTEAFF. Here the CDR3 DNA reads TGTGCCATCAGTGAGGGGGGACAGGATAACACTGAAGCTTTCTTT.